A single sample is the source of the 11 T cell receptor beta chains below, sequenced in a study of blood T cell repertoires in COVID-19. Libraries were prepared by immunoSEQ multiplex PCR; TCRdb keeps only in-frame clonotypes and omits some of them. This sample has 200,000 to 300,000 clones, with around 81% found just once. Sequencing was done on a sample of peripheral blood. The source of these receptors is an elderly woman with COVID-19, enrolled during active disease.

The chain has TRBV7-9 and TRBJ2-5, with D perhaps TRBD1 (6 bases). This CDR3 contains 14 residues. The V gene's germline CDR1 is SEHNR and CDR2 FQNEAQ (reference sequence). Trimming stripped 4 bases from V and 4 bases from J, with 13 bases between. Here the CDR3 DNA reads TGTGCCAGCAGCTCGACAGGTTGGGGAGAGACCCAGTACTTC. Translation gives CASSSTGWGETQYF.

The chain is built from TRBV5-1 and TRBJ1-2, with 8 bases that match TRBD1. Germline V gene lookup returns CDR1 SGHRS and CDR2 YFSETQ. CDR3 length equals 16 residues. The V segment lost 0 bases and the J segment 8 bases; nucleotides outside the gene matches: 12. The CDR3 here is CASSLAEGQVPRGYTF. DNA of the CDR3: TGCGCCAGCAGCTTGGCCGAGGGACAGGTGCCTCGGGGCTACACCTTC.

In DNA form, the CDR3 reads TGTGCCACCAGTGGCAGGGGAAATCAGCCCCAGCATTTT. Its translation is CATSGRGNQPQHF. The V and J genes are TRBV21-1 and TRBJ1-5; TRBD1, the D gene given by the table, was not confirmed from the DNA. TRBV21-1 represents a pseudogene. CDR3 length: 13 amino acids.

The chain recombines TRBV10-3 with TRBJ1-1; D possibly corresponds to TRBD1 (6 bases). The V and J ends lost 7 bases and 2 bases respectively, with 17 bases between them. The germline CDR1 and CDR2 sequences are ENHRY and SYGVKD. The CDR3 is 15 residues long. The CDR3 loop is CAITGGTIFNTEAFF. In nucleotides, the CDR3 is TGTGCCATCACGGGGGGCACTATATTTAACACTGAAGCTTTCTTT.

A few counts support this clone. The chain has TRBV6-1 and TRBJ1-2; tentative D call: TRBD1 (5 bases). V was trimmed by 3 bases and J by 2 bases, leaving 13 bases between them. CDR1 is MNHNS, CDR2 SASEGT, per germline. This CDR3 is 15 amino acids long. The CDR3 here is CASSDGTAGNYGYTF. The CDR3 bases are TGTGCCAGCAGTGACGGGACGGCGGGGAACTATGGCTACACCTTC.

This clone came up a few times. The chain employs TRBV18 and TRBJ1-6, with D unclear. Trimming took 5 bases from V and 9 from J, leaving 17 bases between them. CDR1 and CDR2 from the germline V gene are KGHSH and LQKENI. The CDR3 is 15 amino acids. The CDR3 DNA reads as TGTGCCAGCTCATCTGTCCCGGTCTTCACTTCACCCCTCCACTTT. Translated, it gives CASSSVPVFTSPLHF.

The V call is TRBV18, the J call TRBJ2-4, with a tentative D call TRBD2 (6 bases). Germline lookup yields CDR1 KGHSH and CDR2 LQKENI. Between the trimmed V and J ends, which lost 2 bases and 8 bases, there was a span of 16 bases. This CDR3 contains 15 residues. Here the CDR3 reads CASSPTLGGADIQYF. The CDR3, as DNA: TGTGCCAGCTCACCAACGCTGGGCGGGGCAGACATTCAGTACTTC.

The J gene is TRBJ1-1, the V gene TRBV29-1, with D possibly matching TRBD1 (6 bases). The CDR3 runs 13 residues. Trimming removed 1 base at V and 1 base at J, with 7 bases between. From germline, CDR1 is SQVTM and CDR2 ANQGSEA. CDR3 loop: CSVEGQANTEAFF. The CDR3 coding sequence is TGCAGCGTTGAAGGACAGGCGAACACTGAAGCTTTCTTT. Based on the CDR3 plus reference TRBV29-1 and TRBJ1-1, the full variable domain is SAVISQKPSRDICQRGTSLTIQCQVDSQVTMMFWYRQQPGQSLTLIATANQGSEATYESGFVIDKFPISRPNLTFSTLTVSNMSPEDSSIYLCSVEGQANTEAFFGQGTRLTVV.

CDR3 in amino acids: CASRASREGYNEQFF. The CDR3 region has the DNA TGTGCCAGCAGGGCTTCGCGGGAGGGATACAATGAGCAGTTCTTC. The chain couples TRBV2 to TRBJ2-1, with 9 nucleotides matching TRBD2. V dropped 6 bases and J dropped 4; count of bases not matched to a gene: 7. Germline V gives CDR1 SNHLY, CDR2 FYNNEI. This CDR3 is 15 amino acids long.

The rearrangement joins TRBV18 to TRBJ2-1; TRBD2 matches 8 bases. Germline-derived CDR1 and CDR2 are KGHSH and LQKENI. The V gene end was trimmed by 5 bases and the J gene end by 8 bases; junction bases not matched to a gene: 5. The CDR3 is made up of 13 amino acids. The CDR3 DNA reads as TGTGCCAGCTCATTCGCGGGGGGCCATGAGCAGTTCTTC. This encodes CASSFAGGHEQFF.

V and J are TRBV27 and TRBJ1-6; TRBD1 aligns across 11 bases. V gave up 8 bases and J gave up 10 bases; unmatched junction bases: 1. The germline gives CDR1 MNHEY, CDR2 SMNVEV (reference sequence). This CDR3 is built from 12 residues. The CDR3 DNA sequence: TGTGCCAGCTGGACAGGGGGCTCACCCCTCCACTTT. It codes for CASWTGGSPLHF.